This T cell receptor (beta chain) was sequenced during a study of blood T cell repertoires in COVID-19. Sequenced by immunoSEQ multiplex PCR; TCRdb stores in-frame clones only, minus some. The data show around 420,000 clones, approximately 88% seen once. Germline V CDR1 and CDR2: SGHNT, YYREEE (reference sequence). This CDR3 spans 14 amino acids. V shed 4 bases and J shed 5 bases, with 16 bases lying between them. This sequence joins TRBV5-4 and TRBJ2-7, with D possibly being TRBD1 (5 bases). The source of this sequence is a woman in her thirties or forties with acute COVID-19. The sample taken for sequencing was PBMCs or T cells enriched from blood (not recorded which). This CDR3 reads CASSHTGLGNEQYF. Here the CDR3 DNA reads TGTGCCAGCAGCCACACAGGCCTGGGCAACGAGCAGTACTTC.